This TCR beta chain derives from a study of response to subunit inactivated influenza vaccine. TCRdb called the RT-PCR reads again in MiXCR, with one record for every CDR3 protein. The sample has 550,000 to 800,000 distinct CDR3 sequences, 15% to 19% seen once. This clonotype was counted a few times. V was cut by 6 bases and J by 5 bases, with 8 bases left in between. The CDR3 is 11 residues long. The clonotype comes from a man aged 45-60 years who received an inactivated influenza vaccine. The source was PBMCs from blood, collected less than 13 days after vaccination. The chain employs TRBV12-3 or TRBV12-4 and TRBJ2-7; no reliable D call. The CDR3 DNA reads TGTGCCAGCAGCGTTAGCAACGAGCAGTACTTC. This translates into CASSVSNEQYF.